This TCR beta chain was retrieved from a study of blood T cell repertoires in COVID-19. V trimming: 3 bases; J trimming: 3 bases; junction bases outside the gene matches: 3. The CDR3 totals 14 residues. Germline CDR1 SEHNR, CDR2 FQNEAQ (reference sequence). Measured with immunoSEQ multiplex PCR; TCRdb has only the in-frame clones, and not every one. The table includes 90,000 to 150,000 clones, more than 70% detected once. Sample: peripheral blood. This TCR came from a man in his sixties with acute or convalescent COVID-19. V usage is TRBV7-9 and J usage is TRBJ2-5; 8 bases fit TRBD1. The CDR3 loop reads CASSLGQAKETQYF. The CDR3 DNA reads as TGTGCCAGCAGCTTGGGACAGGCAAAAGAGACCCAGTACTTC.